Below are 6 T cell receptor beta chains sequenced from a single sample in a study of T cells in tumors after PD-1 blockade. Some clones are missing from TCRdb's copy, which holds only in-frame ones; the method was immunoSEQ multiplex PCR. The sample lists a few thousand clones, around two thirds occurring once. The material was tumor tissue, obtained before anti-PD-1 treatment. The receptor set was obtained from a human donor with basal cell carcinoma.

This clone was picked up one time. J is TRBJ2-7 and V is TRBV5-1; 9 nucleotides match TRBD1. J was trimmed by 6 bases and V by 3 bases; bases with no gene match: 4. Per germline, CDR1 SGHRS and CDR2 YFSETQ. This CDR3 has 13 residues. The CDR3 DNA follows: TGCGCCAGCAGCTCCGGGACAGGGATCGAGCAGTACTTC. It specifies CASSSGTGIEQYF.

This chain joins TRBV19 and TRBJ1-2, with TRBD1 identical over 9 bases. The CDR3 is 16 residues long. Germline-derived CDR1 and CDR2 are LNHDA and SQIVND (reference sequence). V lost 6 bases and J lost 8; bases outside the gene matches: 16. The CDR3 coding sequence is TGTGCCAGTAGGCCAAGGGACAGGGTGTCCCTTGACGGCTACACCTTC. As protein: CASRPRDRVSLDGYTF.

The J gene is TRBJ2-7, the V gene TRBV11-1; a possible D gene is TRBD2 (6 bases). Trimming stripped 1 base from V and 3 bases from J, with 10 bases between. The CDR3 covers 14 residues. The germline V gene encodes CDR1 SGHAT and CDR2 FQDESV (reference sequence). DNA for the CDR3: TGTGCCAGCAGCTTAGGCGGGACGAACTACGAGCAGTACTTC. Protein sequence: CASSLGGTNYEQYF.

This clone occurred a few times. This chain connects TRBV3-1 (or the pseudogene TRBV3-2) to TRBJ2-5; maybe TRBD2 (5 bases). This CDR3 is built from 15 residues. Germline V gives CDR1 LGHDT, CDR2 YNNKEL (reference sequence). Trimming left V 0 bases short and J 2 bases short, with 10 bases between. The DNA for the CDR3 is TGTGCCAGCAGCCAAGAGATAGCGAAACAAGAGACCCAGTACTTC. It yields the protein CASSQEIAKQETQYF.

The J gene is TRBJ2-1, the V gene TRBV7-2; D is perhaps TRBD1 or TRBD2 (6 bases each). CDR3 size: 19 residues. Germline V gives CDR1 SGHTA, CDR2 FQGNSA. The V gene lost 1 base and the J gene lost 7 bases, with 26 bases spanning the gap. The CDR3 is CASSLDPLQGSRRGNEQFF. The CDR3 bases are TGTGCCAGCAGCTTAGACCCACTACAGGGTTCACGACGGGGGAATGAGCAGTTCTTC.

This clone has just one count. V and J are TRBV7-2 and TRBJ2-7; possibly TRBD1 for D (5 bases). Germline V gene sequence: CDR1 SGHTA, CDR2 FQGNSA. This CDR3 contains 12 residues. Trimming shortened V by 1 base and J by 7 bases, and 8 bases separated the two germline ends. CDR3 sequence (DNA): TGTGCCAGCAGCTTAGGCTCAGGGGAGCAGTACTTC. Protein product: CASSLGSGEQYF.